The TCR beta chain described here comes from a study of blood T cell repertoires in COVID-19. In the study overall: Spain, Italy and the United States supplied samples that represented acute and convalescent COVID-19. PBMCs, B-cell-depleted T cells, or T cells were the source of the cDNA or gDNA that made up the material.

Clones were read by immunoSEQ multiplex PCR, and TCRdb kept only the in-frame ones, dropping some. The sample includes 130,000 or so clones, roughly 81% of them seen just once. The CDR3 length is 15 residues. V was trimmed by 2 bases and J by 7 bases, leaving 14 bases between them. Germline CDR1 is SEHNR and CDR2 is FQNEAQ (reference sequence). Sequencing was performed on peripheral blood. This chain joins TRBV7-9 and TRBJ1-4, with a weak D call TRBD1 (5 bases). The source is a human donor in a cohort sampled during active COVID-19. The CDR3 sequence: CASSLSLGRSEKLFF. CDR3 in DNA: TGTGCCAGCAGCTTAAGTTTGGGGCGGAGTGAAAAACTGTTTTTT.